The 13 T cell receptor beta chains given below trace back to one sample, sequenced in a study of T cells in Graves' hyperthyroidism and ophthalmopathy. It was RNA transcripts that yielded the amplified TCR beta CDR3 regions. Initially, a first-round RT-PCR of the TCR CDR3 employed the HTBI primer set. TCRdb re-analysed the multiplex PCR reads in MiXCR, keeping a single row per CDR3 protein. The data hold some 770,000 distinct CDR3 sequences, with 15% to 20% observed a single time. Sequencing was done on a sample of blood. These TCRs come from a man aged 18 to 30 with Graves' hyperthyroidism.

This clonotype was seen many times. This rearrangement joins TRBV30 to TRBJ1-1; the D gene is possibly TRBD1 (5 bases). V dropped 3 bases and J dropped 4 bases, with 9 bases sitting between them. The length of the CDR3 is 12 residues. Germline V lookup: CDR1 GTSNPN, CDR2 SVGIG (reference sequence). The CDR3 reads CAWSWGTTEAFF. As DNA, the CDR3 is TGTGCCTGGAGCTGGGGGACCACTGAAGCTTTCTTT.

This clonotype was detected a few times. This chain joins TRBV6-2 or TRBV6-3 and TRBJ1-3; TRBD1 agrees at 11 bases. With V trimmed by 8 bases and J by 2 bases, 14 bases remained unmatched. The CDR3 is made up of 18 amino acids. CDR1 and CDR2 from the germline V gene are MNHEY and SVGEGT. CDR3 amino acids: CASAPGQGALRPGNTIYF. The CDR3 DNA reads as TGTGCCAGCGCCCCCGGACAGGGGGCACTTCGCCCTGGAAACACCATATATTTT.

This clonotype was detected many times. This sequence joins TRBV28 and TRBJ2-1; possibly TRBD2 for D (5 bases). The germline V and J ends were trimmed by 3 bases and 7 bases, with 13 bases remaining between them. The CDR3 totals 14 residues. The germline V gene has CDR1 MDHEN and CDR2 SYDVKM. CDR3 sequence: CASSLRVWRNEQFF. The CDR3, as DNA: TGTGCCAGCAGTTTGAGGGTCTGGCGTAATGAGCAGTTCTTC.

This clonotype was seen repeatedly, ten times or more. This chain connects TRBV6-6 to TRBJ2-1, with a tentative D call TRBD2 (5 bases). There are 11 residues in the CDR3. CDR1 is MNHNY, CDR2 SVGAGI, per germline (reference sequence). V was trimmed by 2 bases and J by 9 bases, leaving 5 bases between them. This CDR3 reads CASSYRGEQFF. DNA for the CDR3: TGTGCCAGCAGTTACCGGGGTGAGCAGTTCTTC.

The chain recombines TRBV19 with TRBJ2-7, with D uncertain. V was shortened by 5 bases and J by 0 bases, with 8 bases between the two germline ends. This CDR3 is 13 amino acids long. Germline V gene sequence: CDR1 LNHDA, CDR2 SQIVND (reference sequence). The CDR3 DNA reads TGTGCCAGTAGTCCCCGGATCTCCTACGAGCAGTACTTC. It codes for CASSPRISYEQYF.

This clonotype was seen many times. J is TRBJ2-2 and V is TRBV2, with D perhaps TRBD2 (5 bases). Trimming took 4 bases from V and 8 from J, leaving 17 bases between them. The CDR3 loop spans 15 amino acids. Looked up from germline, CDR1 is SNHLY and CDR2 is FYNNEI. CDR3 nucleotide sequence: TGTGCCAGCAGTGGAGGAGGACCGCGAGGGGGGGAGCTGTTTTTT. It is translated as CASSGGGPRGGELFF.

This clonotype was found many times. The chain has TRBV6-2 or TRBV6-3 and TRBJ2-5; 7 bases line up with TRBD2. The CDR3 runs to 18 residues. The germline V gene has CDR1 MNHEY and CDR2 SVGEGT. V was clipped by 4 bases and J by 5 bases; unmatched bases: 19. The CDR3 loop is CASSFRTRSGGTGETQYF. CDR3 bases: TGTGCCAGCAGTTTTCGGACTAGGAGCGGAGGGACGGGTGAGACCCAGTACTTC.

This clonotype showed up just a few times. The rearrangement links TRBV9 to TRBJ2-2; D is ambiguous. This CDR3 has 14 amino acids. V lost 1 base and J lost 4, with 8 bases in between. Germline CDR1 reads SGDLS; CDR2 reads YYNGEE. The CDR3 region is CASSVLGSTGELFF. For the CDR3, the DNA is TGTGCCAGCAGCGTACTAGGTTCCACCGGGGAGCTGTTTTTT. The variable domain in full, with the rest retrieved from reference TRBV9 and TRBJ2-2, is DSGVTQTPKHLITATGQRVTLRCSPRSGDLSVYWYQQSLDQGLQFLIQYYNGEERAKGNILERFSAQQFPDLHSELNLSSLELGDSALYFCASSVLGSTGELFFGEGSRLTVL.

This clonotype was recorded a few times. The chain recombines TRBV7-8 with TRBJ2-2, with D unclear. Germline-derived CDR1 and CDR2 are SGHVS and FQNEAQ. This CDR3 comprises 12 residues. Trimming removed 5 bases at V and 9 bases at J, with 10 bases between. CDR3 DNA sequence: TGTGCCAGCAGCAAGGCCAATCGGGAGCTGTTTTTT. This sequence encodes CASSKANRELFF.

To note about this clonotype: A much larger clone lies one base from this, so it may be a read error. The chain combines TRBV3-1 with TRBJ2-7; D unresolved. V dropped 3 bases and J dropped 3 bases, with 15 bases sitting between them. The CDR3 sequence is 15 residues long. Germline lookup yields CDR1 LGHDT and CDR2 YNNKEL (reference sequence). CDR3 in amino acids: CASSHEPRADYEQYF. The CDR3 DNA sequence: TGTGCCAGCAGCCATGAGCCCCGGGCGGACTACGAGCAGTACTTC.

The chain is built from TRBV29-1 and TRBJ1-3; TRBD1 matches at 7 bases. Looked up from germline, CDR1 is SQVTM and CDR2 is ANQGSEA. The CDR3 sequence is 14 residues long. The J segment lost 4 bases and the V segment lost 0 bases, leaving 3 bases of the junction unmatched. CDR3 residues: CSVEERQGGNTIYF. CDR3 bases: TGCAGCGTTGAAGAAAGACAGGGCGGAAACACCATATATTTT.

This rearrangement joins TRBV9 to TRBJ1-4; TRBD1 aligns across 12 bases. The CDR3 loop spans 16 amino acids. Unmatched junction bases numbered 7, after V lost 2 bases and J lost 8 bases. Germline V CDR1 and CDR2: SGDLS, YYNGEE. CDR3 sequence (DNA): TGTGCCAGCAGCGTCCTGGGGACAGGGGGCGAGGAAAAACTGTTTTTT. It codes for CASSVLGTGGEEKLFF.

The genes are TRBV19 and TRBJ1-6, with TRBD1 matching 11 bases. CDR3 length equals 15 residues. Germline lookup yields CDR1 LNHDA and CDR2 SQIVND (reference sequence). V shed 7 bases, J shed 9 bases, and the junction held 8 bases outside the gene matches. The CDR3 here is CASTEDRGRSSPLHF. CDR3 nucleotide sequence: TGTGCCAGTACCGAGGACAGGGGGCGAAGTTCACCCCTCCACTTT.